A single sample is the source of the 28 T cell receptor beta chains below, sequenced in a study of cytomegalovirus exposure and HLA in healthy donors. PCR primers comprised 60 Vbeta and 13 Jbeta primers. The table came from immunoSEQ multiplex PCR; TCRdb's copy has only in-frame clones and leaves some out. The sample shows approximately 150,000 clones, around 64% of them seen only once. Sequencing was carried out using PBMCs. The source of these receptors is a woman between 25 and 40 years old in good health and CMV-seronegative.

J is TRBJ2-3 and V is TRBV2; 12 nucleotides match TRBD2. J gave up 2 bases and V 4 bases, and 7 bases lay outside the gene matches. CDR3 length: 17 amino acids. Germline values: CDR1 SNHLY, CDR2 FYNNEI. CDR3 nucleotides: TGTGCCAGCAGTGTAACGGGACTAGCGGGCCCCACAGATACGCAGTATTTT. Encoded protein: CASSVTGLAGPTDTQYF.

V gene TRBV7-2 combines with J gene TRBJ2-2; 11 bases fit TRBD2. Germline CDR1 is SGHTA and CDR2 is FQGNSA. The CDR3 consists of 19 residues. V lost 5 bases to trimming and J lost 0 bases; unmatched junction nucleotides: 11. CDR3 DNA sequence: TGTGCCAGCAGCCTAAGGTGGGGACTAGCGGACGCGAACACCGGGGAGCTGTTTTTT. Translated, it gives CASSLRWGLADANTGELFF.

The table lists this clone with a count of one. The chain is built from TRBV9 and TRBJ2-1; a possible D gene is TRBD1 (6 bases). CDR1 and CDR2 from the germline V gene are SGDLS and YYNGEE. V lost 2 bases to trimming and J lost 6 bases, with 12 bases between them. The CDR3 covers 14 residues. The DNA of the CDR3 is TGTGCCAGCAGCGTCAGGGGTCAGTTCAATGAGCAGTTCTTC. Amino acids: CASSVRGQFNEQFF.

The chain's CDR3 is CASSQEGLAASSYNEQFF. In DNA form, the CDR3 reads TGTGCCAGCAGCCAAGAGGGACTAGCGGCGAGCTCCTACAATGAGCAGTTCTTC. The rearrangement links TRBV4-2 to TRBJ2-1; 11 bases match TRBD2. CDR1 is LGHNA, CDR2 YNFKEQ, per germline. With 0 bases clipped from V and 0 bases from J, the junction kept 4 bases outside the gene matches. The CDR3 is 18 amino acids.

The rearrangement links TRBV28 to TRBJ2-7, with 8 bases fitting TRBD2. The CDR3 loop spans 18 amino acids. J was trimmed by 0 bases and V by 5 bases; bases with no gene match: 15. CDR1 and CDR2 (germline): MDHEN, SYDVKM. As DNA, the CDR3 is TGTGCCAGCAGTGACCGTCGAGCGGCGGGAGGCTTCTCCTACGAGCAGTACTTC. It encodes CASSDRRAAGGFSYEQYF. Combining the CDR3 with reference TRBV28 and TRBJ2-7 gives the whole variable domain DVKVTQSSRYLVKRTGEKVFLECVQDMDHENMFWYRQDPGLGLRLIYFSYDVKMKEKGDIPEGYSVSREKKERFSLILESASTNQTSMYLCASSDRRAAGGFSYEQYFGPGTRLTVT.

This chain connects TRBV7-9 to TRBJ1-3; perhaps TRBD1 as D (6 bases). V was pared by 4 bases and J by 0 bases, with 13 bases between. The CDR3 runs to 16 residues. Germline V gene data show CDR1 as SEHNR and CDR2 as FQNEAQ (reference sequence). The CDR3 is CASSSYRDTSGNTIYF. The CDR3 nucleotides are TGTGCCAGCAGCTCCTACAGGGATACCTCTGGAAACACCATATATTTT.

V is TRBV27 and J is TRBJ2-7; a weak D match, TRBD2 (6 bases). V gave up 5 bases and J gave up 5 bases, with 16 bases separating them. The CDR3 contains 14 residues. In germline, CDR1 is MNHEY, CDR2 SMNVEV (reference sequence). The CDR3 nucleotides read TGTGCCAGCAGTCCGGACTACAGAACCCACGAGCAGTACTTC. It encodes CASSPDYRTHEQYF.

CDR3 coding DNA: TGTGCCAGCAGCTCGGTACAGGGATTCGACGAGCAGTACTTC. Translating gives CASSSVQGFDEQYF. V gene TRBV7-6 combines with J gene TRBJ2-7; possibly TRBD1 for D (6 bases). The germline gives CDR1 SGHVS, CDR2 FNYEAQ. This CDR3 has 14 residues. The germline V and J ends were trimmed by 4 bases and 5 bases, with 15 bases remaining between them.

This clone was picked up a small number of times. The chain joins TRBV5-6 to TRBJ2-7; the D gene is possibly TRBD1 (6 bases). Germline CDR1 is SGHDT and CDR2 is YYEEEE. The ends were cut back, 1 base at V and 1 base at J, with 9 bases in the middle. The length of the CDR3 is 14 residues. CDR3 nucleotides: TGTGCCAGCAGCTTGCAGGGGAGTTCCTACGAGCAGTACTTC. Translation: CASSLQGSSYEQYF.

The rearrangement joins TRBV29-1 to TRBJ2-5, with 11 bases matching TRBD1. This CDR3 is built from 14 residues. Germline V gives CDR1 SQVTM, CDR2 ANQGSEA. V lost 5 bases to trimming and J lost 4 bases; unmatched junction nucleotides: 6. CDR3 bases: TGCAGCGTTAATACCGGGACAGGGGGAGAGACCCAGTACTTC. Translating it yields CSVNTGTGGETQYF.

The V and J genes are TRBV28 and TRBJ1-1, with D perhaps matching TRBD1 (5 bases). Trimming cost V 5 bases and J 0 bases, with 7 bases left between them. The CDR3 spans 13 residues. Germline loops: CDR1 MDHEN, CDR2 SYDVKM. As DNA, the CDR3 is TGTGCCAGCAGTCGACAGATGAACACTGAAGCTTTCTTT. As protein: CASSRQMNTEAFF.

This rearrangement joins TRBV2 to TRBJ2-1, with TRBD1 as a possible D gene (6 bases). The germline CDR1 and CDR2 sequences are SNHLY and FYNNEI. V lost 6 bases and J 0 bases, leaving 15 bases between the germline ends. The CDR3 contains 16 residues. The CDR3 sequence: CASSATGPYSYNEQFF. The CDR3 coding sequence is TGTGCCAGCAGCGCTACAGGGCCCTACTCCTACAATGAGCAGTTCTTC.

This clone was detected a few times. The J gene is TRBJ2-7, the V gene TRBV4-3; D is unresolved. Germline-derived CDR1 and CDR2 are LGHNA and YSLEER. This CDR3 region has 16 residues. Trimming stripped 0 bases from V and 4 bases from J, with 16 bases between. The CDR3 bases are TGCGCCAGCAGCCAAGATCCGCAGGTGTTGGTTTACGAGCAGTACTTC. The encoded protein is CASSQDPQVLVYEQYF.

This clone occurred once. V is TRBV18 and J is TRBJ1-1, with TRBD1 as a possible D gene (5 bases). The V end was cut by 6 bases, the J end by 7 bases, with 15 bases between. The CDR3 covers 13 residues. Germline CDR1 KGHSH, CDR2 LQKENI. This CDR3 is CASSPTPGVEAFF. The CDR3 DNA reads as TGTGCCAGCTCGCCAACTCCGGGGGTTGAAGCTTTCTTT.

This rearrangement joins TRBV6-5 to TRBJ2-7; D is unresolved. Trimming cost V 0 bases and J 6 bases, with 9 bases left between them. CDR1 MNHEY and CDR2 SVGAGI come from the germline V gene. CDR3 length equals 13 residues. This chain's CDR3 is CASSYSTISEQYF. Written as DNA, the CDR3 is TGTGCCAGCAGTTACTCGACAATCTCCGAGCAGTACTTC.

The V call is TRBV4-1, the J call TRBJ2-1; no firm D call. This CDR3 is 12 amino acids long. The germline gives CDR1 MGHRA, CDR2 YSYEKL. With 7 bases removed from V and 5 bases from J, the gap between germline ends came to 9 bases. The CDR3, as DNA: TGCGCCAGCACCACGACTGACAATGAGCAGTTCTTC. It encodes CASTTTDNEQFF.

The chain is built from TRBV7-2 and TRBJ2-5; a possible D gene is TRBD1 (5 bases). The CDR3 is 13 residues long. Germline lookup yields CDR1 SGHTA and CDR2 FQGNSA. The V end lost 0 bases, the J end lost 5 bases, and 7 bases lay between the germline ends. CDR3 sequence reads: CASSLAGLETQYF. The CDR3, as DNA: TGTGCCAGCAGCTTAGCGGGGCTGGAGACCCAGTACTTC.

This rearrangement joins TRBV7-8 to TRBJ2-2; possible D gene TRBD1, 5 bases. V was cut by 6 bases and J by 6 bases, with 11 bases left in between. Germline assignment: CDR1 SGHVS and CDR2 FQNEAQ. The CDR3 spans 13 residues. CDR3 protein: CASRGRGAGELFF. The DNA of the CDR3 is TGTGCCAGCAGGGGTAGGGGCGCCGGGGAGCTGTTTTTT.

As DNA, the CDR3 is TGTGCCAGCAGTCAACGGACAGGGGGTCAGCCCCAGCATTTT. This sequence encodes CASSQRTGGQPQHF. The V call is TRBV28, the J call TRBJ1-5; 10 nucleotides agree with TRBD1. Germline CDR1 MDHEN, CDR2 SYDVKM. The length of the CDR3 is 14 residues. The ends lost 5 bases at V and 6 bases at J; junction bases unmatched: 4.

This clone appeared a few times. The chain carries TRBV28 and TRBJ2-5; the D gene is possibly TRBD2 (6 bases). CDR3 length equals 13 residues. Trimming took off 2 bases at V and 5 bases at J, with 9 bases between the two ends. Germline lookup yields CDR1 MDHEN and CDR2 SYDVKM. CDR3 nucleotide sequence: TGTGCCAGCAGTTTAGGAGGGCGGGAGACCCAGTACTTC. It codes for CASSLGGRETQYF.

Only a few counts were recorded for this clone. V usage is TRBV30 and J usage is TRBJ1-6; TRBD1 is a possible D gene (5 bases). There are 15 residues in the CDR3. Trimming cost V 3 bases and J 5 bases, with 14 bases left between them. Germline assignment: CDR1 GTSNPN and CDR2 SVGIG (reference sequence). DNA of the CDR3: TGTGCCTGGAGACCACCGGGACTCGATAATTCACCCCTCCACTTT. This gives the protein CAWRPPGLDNSPLHF.

The chain recombines TRBV4-3 with TRBJ1-6; D unclear. Between the trimmed V and J ends, which lost 0 bases and 5 bases, there was a span of 8 bases. The CDR3 totals 15 residues. The germline gives CDR1 LGHNA, CDR2 YSLEER. The CDR3 nucleotides are TGCGCCAGCAGCCAAGAGTCAACAAATAATTCACCCCTCCACTTT. Amino acids: CASSQESTNNSPLHF.

The sample holds one count of this clone. The V gene is TRBV7-9, the J gene TRBJ2-5, with 7 positions matching TRBD2. The CDR3 contains 17 residues. The V segment lost 1 base and the J segment 0 bases; nucleotides outside the gene matches: 8. Looked up from germline, CDR1 is SEHNR and CDR2 is FQNEAQ (reference sequence). The CDR3 region has the DNA TGTGCCAGCAGCTTAGTGACGGAGCGGGGATACCAAGAGACCCAGTACTTC. The encoded protein is CASSLVTERGYQETQYF. The whole variable domain, filled in from reference TRBV7-9 and TRBJ2-5, reads DTGVSQNPRHKITKRGQNVTFRCDPISEHNRLYWYRQTLGQGPEFLTYFQNEAQLEKSRLLSDRFSAERPKGSFSTLEIQRTEQGDSAMYLCASSLVTERGYQETQYFGPGTRLLVL.

The chain couples TRBV5-6 to TRBJ1-2, with TRBD1 identical over 9 bases. The ends lost 4 bases at V and 4 bases at J; junction bases unmatched: 8. Per germline, CDR1 SGHDT and CDR2 YYEEEE. The CDR3 totals 15 residues. CDR3 nucleotides: TGTGCCAGCAGCCAGGGACAGGGTAACGGCTATGGCTACACCTTC. This codes for CASSQGQGNGYGYTF.

This clone was seen a few times. The sample holds other DNA sequences that translate to the same CDR3. This chain uses TRBV2 with TRBJ2-3, with a possible D match to TRBD1 (5 bases). V was cut by 4 bases and J by 0 bases, with 8 bases left in between. This CDR3 contains 14 residues. Germline V gene sequence: CDR1 SNHLY, CDR2 FYNNEI. The CDR3 sequence: CASSGRVSTDTQYF. DNA for the CDR3: TGTGCCAGCAGTGGCAGGGTTAGCACAGATACGCAGTATTTT. Filled out from reference TRBV2 and TRBJ2-3, the complete variable domain reads EPEVTQTPSHQVTQMGQEVILRCVPISNHLYFYWYRQILGQKVEFLVSFYNNEISEKSEIFDDQFSVERPDGSNFTLKIRSTKLEDSAMYFCASSGRVSTDTQYFGPGTRLTVL.

The chain combines TRBV4-1 with TRBJ1-4; 9 positions match TRBD1. Germline V gene sequence: CDR1 MGHRA, CDR2 YSYEKL. This CDR3 comprises 16 residues. The ends lost 3 bases at V and 4 bases at J; junction bases unmatched: 6. CDR3 DNA sequence: TGCGCCAGCAGCCATCAAGGGACAGGGATTAATGAAAAACTGTTTTTT. It encodes CASSHQGTGINEKLFF.

CDR3: CASSQVGVGYGYTF. CDR3 sequence (DNA): TGCGCCAGCAGCCAAGTAGGGGTTGGCTATGGCTACACCTTC. The chain recombines TRBV4-1 with TRBJ1-2; TRBD1 might be the D (5 bases). There are 14 residues in the CDR3. V was shortened by 1 base and J by 4 bases, with 10 bases between the two germline ends. Germline V CDR1 and CDR2: MGHRA, YSYEKL.

J is TRBJ1-5 and V is TRBV2; 8 bases are shared with TRBD1. The junction had 1 base not matched to a gene; V was cut back by 2 bases and J by 4 bases. The CDR3 loop spans 14 amino acids. Germline values: CDR1 SNHLY, CDR2 FYNNEI. This CDR3 reads CASSEQGANQPQHF. The DNA for the CDR3 is TGTGCCAGCAGTGAACAGGGGGCTAATCAGCCCCAGCATTTT.